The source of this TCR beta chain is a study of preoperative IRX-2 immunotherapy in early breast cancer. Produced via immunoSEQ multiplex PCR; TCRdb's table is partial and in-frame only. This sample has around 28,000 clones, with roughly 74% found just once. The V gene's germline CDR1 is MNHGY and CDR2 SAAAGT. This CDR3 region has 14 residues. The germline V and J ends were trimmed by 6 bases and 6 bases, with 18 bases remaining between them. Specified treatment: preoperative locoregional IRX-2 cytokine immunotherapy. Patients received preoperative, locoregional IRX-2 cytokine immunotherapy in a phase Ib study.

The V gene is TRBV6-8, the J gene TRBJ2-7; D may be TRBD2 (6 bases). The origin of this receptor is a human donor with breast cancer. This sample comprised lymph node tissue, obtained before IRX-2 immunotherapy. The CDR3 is CASSVPGRRGEQYF. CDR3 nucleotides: TGTGCCAGCAGCGTACCGGGTAGGAGGGGCGAGCAGTACTTC.